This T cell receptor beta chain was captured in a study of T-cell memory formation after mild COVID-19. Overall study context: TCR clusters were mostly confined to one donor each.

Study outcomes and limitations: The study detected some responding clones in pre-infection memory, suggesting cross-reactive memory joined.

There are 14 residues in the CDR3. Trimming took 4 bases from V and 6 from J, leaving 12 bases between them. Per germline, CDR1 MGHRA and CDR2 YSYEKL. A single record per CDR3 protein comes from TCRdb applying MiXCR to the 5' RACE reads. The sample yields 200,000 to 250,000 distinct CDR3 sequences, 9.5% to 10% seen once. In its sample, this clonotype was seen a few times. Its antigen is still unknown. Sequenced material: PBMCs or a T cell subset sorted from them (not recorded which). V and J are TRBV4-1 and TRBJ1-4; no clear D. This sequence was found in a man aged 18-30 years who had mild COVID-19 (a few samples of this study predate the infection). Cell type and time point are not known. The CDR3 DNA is TGCGCCAGCAGCCCCGGACCGGCGGATGAAAAACTGTTTTTT. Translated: CASSPGPADEKLFF.